Presented here are 22 T cell receptor beta chains from one specimen sequenced in a study of glioma-infiltrating T cells after dendritic cell vaccination. Sequenced by immunoSEQ multiplex PCR; TCRdb stores in-frame clones only, minus some. The profile covers some 60,000 clones, with roughly 80% appearing a single time and around a sixth taken by the ten largest. Regarding time point: after dendritic cell vaccination, including at tumor progression/relapse. The sequences come from blood, collected after dendritic cell vaccination. The origin of the receptors is a human donor with glioblastoma.

This clone has a single count. The genes are TRBV5-4 and TRBJ2-3; D gene ambiguous. The V end was cut by 0 bases, the J end by 0 bases, with 8 bases between. Germline assignment: CDR1 SGHNT and CDR2 YYREEE (reference sequence). The CDR3 runs 15 residues. In DNA, the CDR3 is TGTGCCAGCAGCTTGGGGGCAGCTAGCACAGATACGCAGTATTTT. This translates into CASSLGAASTDTQYF.

The chain links TRBV5-1 to TRBJ1-4; D unresolved. Germline V gene lookup returns CDR1 SGHRS and CDR2 YFSETQ. V lost 0 bases to trimming and J lost 0 bases, with 3 bases between them. This CDR3 has 14 residues. The CDR3 spells CASSLATTNEKLFF. The CDR3 DNA is TGCGCCAGCAGCTTGGCCACAACTAATGAAAAACTGTTTTTT.

The count of this clone is one. The chain recombines TRBV10-1 with TRBJ2-5; D not certain. Germline loops: CDR1 WNHNN, CDR2 SYGVQD (reference sequence). The CDR3 is made up of 16 amino acids. The germline V and J ends were trimmed by 1 base and 4 bases, with 16 bases remaining between them. For the CDR3, the DNA is TGCGCCAGCAGTGAGTTCCACGGCGGCTCGATAGAGACCCAGTACTTC. Protein product: CASSEFHGGSIETQYF.

This clone was picked up a small number of times. The chain combines TRBV9 with TRBJ2-3, with D hard to call. V lost 4 bases to trimming and J lost 5 bases, with 14 bases between them. This CDR3 has 14 residues. The V gene's germline CDR1 is SGDLS and CDR2 YYNGEE. CDR3 nucleotides: TGTGCCAGCAGCTCGAACCCTTCAGAAGATACGCAGTATTTT. Its protein is CASSSNPSEDTQYF. Variable domain in full (rest from reference TRBV9 and TRBJ2-3): DSGVTQTPKHLITATGQRVTLRCSPRSGDLSVYWYQQSLDQGLQFLIQYYNGEERAKGNILERFSAQQFPDLHSELNLSSLELGDSALYFCASSSNPSEDTQYFGPGTRLTVL.

This chain links TRBV19 with TRBJ1-6; a possible D gene is TRBD1 (6 bases). V lost 1 base and J 5 bases, leaving 15 bases between the germline ends. The germline V gene has CDR1 LNHDA and CDR2 SQIVND (reference sequence). This CDR3 is built from 17 residues. The CDR3 nucleotides are TGTGCCAGTAGTATAGTGGCCAGGGGACGAGATAATTCACCCCTCCACTTT. This codes for CASSIVARGRDNSPLHF.

This clone turned up a few times. This chain joins TRBV10-2 and TRBJ1-2, with a tentative D call TRBD1 (6 bases). V lost 4 bases and J lost 4, with 19 bases in between. Germline V lookup: CDR1 WSHSY, CDR2 SAAADI. This CDR3 is 16 amino acids long. CDR3 in DNA: TGCGCCAGCAGTGGCACCCCCGAAGCGGGGGCCTATGGCTACACCTTC. This encodes CASSGTPEAGAYGYTF.

The table lists this clone with a count of one. The chain links TRBV19 to TRBJ1-1; perhaps TRBD1 as D (6 bases). V was clipped by 5 bases and J by 1 base, with 20 bases between them. Germline V gives CDR1 LNHDA, CDR2 SQIVND (reference sequence). The CDR3 loop spans 17 amino acids. The CDR3 nucleotides read TGTGCCAGTAGTCCCGGAATGGGGGCGGACGGGAACACTGAAGCTTTCTTT. It translates to CASSPGMGADGNTEAFF.

The chain links TRBV5-1 to TRBJ1-2; 9 nucleotides match TRBD1. J gave up 6 bases and V 5 bases, and 11 bases lay outside the gene matches. The CDR3 totals 15 residues. CDR1 is SGHRS, CDR2 YFSETQ, per germline. In DNA, the CDR3 is TGCGCCAGCAGTCATACAGGGGGCGAGTCTAATGGCTACACCTTC. This translates into CASSHTGGESNGYTF.

This clone appeared a few times. The rearrangement joins TRBV15 to TRBJ1-4, with a weak D call TRBD1 (5 bases). Trimming took 6 bases from V and 8 from J, leaving 10 bases between them. The CDR3 runs 12 residues. Germline V gene sequence: CDR1 LNHNV, CDR2 YYDKDF (reference sequence). This CDR3 is CATSQGYEKLFF. The CDR3 DNA follows: TGTGCCACCAGTCAGGGTTACGAAAAACTGTTTTTT.

The chain joins TRBV11-3 to TRBJ1-2; D unresolved. Trimming removed 3 bases at V and 11 bases at J, with 16 bases between. The CDR3 has 13 amino acids. The V gene's germline CDR1 is SGHNT and CDR2 YENEEA. The CDR3 loop reads CASSFRDFNAYTF. In DNA, the CDR3 is TGTGCCAGCAGCTTCCGAGACTTCAACGCTTACACCTTC.

This chain connects TRBV11-2 to TRBJ1-2; 8 nucleotides match TRBD1. The V and J ends lost 4 bases and 4 bases, in that order; junction bases with no gene match: 8. CDR1 and CDR2 from the germline V gene are SGHAT and FQNNGV. This CDR3 is 15 amino acids long. CDR3 sequence reads: CASSSYRGVLYGYTF. The CDR3 DNA is TGTGCCAGCAGCTCCTACAGGGGGGTACTCTATGGCTACACCTTC.

The table lists this clone with a count of one. V usage is TRBV7-9 and J usage is TRBJ1-6; 8 positions agree with TRBD1. V shed 5 bases, J shed 6 bases, and the junction held 15 bases outside the gene matches. Germline V gene lookup returns CDR1 SEHNR and CDR2 FQNEAQ (reference sequence). CDR3 length: 18 amino acids. CDR3 DNA: TGTGCCAGCAGCCCACGGCCGGACAGGGTTGAGCCTAATTCACCCCTCCACTTT. Amino acid sequence: CASSPRPDRVEPNSPLHF.

The chain links TRBV5-1 to TRBJ2-5; 9 nucleotides match TRBD1. The DNA end is more similar to TRBJ2-7, so the J call may be wrong. Germline assignment: CDR1 SGHRS and CDR2 YFSETQ. The CDR3 is made up of 14 amino acids. CDR3 in DNA: TGCGCCAGCAGCCCATTGACAGGGGGGAACGAGCAGTACTTC. The encoded protein is CASSPLTGGNEQYF.

This clone has just a few counts. The chain recombines TRBV10-3 with TRBJ1-1; weak D call: TRBD1 (5 bases). V shed 8 bases and J shed 1 base, with 17 bases lying between them. Germline V CDR1 and CDR2: ENHRY, SYGVKD. The CDR3 contains 15 residues. CDR3 in amino acids: CAIGNAGDWNTEAFF. CDR3 in DNA: TGTGCCATCGGGAATGCGGGGGATTGGAACACTGAAGCTTTCTTT.

The chain uses TRBV5-4 and TRBJ2-3; TRBD2 matches 8 bases. V was clipped by 6 bases and J by 3 bases; unmatched bases: 9. Per germline, CDR1 SGHNT and CDR2 YYREEE (reference sequence). The CDR3 length is 15 residues. CDR3 sequence: CASISRGGGTDTQYF. The CDR3 DNA reads TGTGCCAGCATTTCCCGGGGGGGCGGGACAGATACGCAGTATTTT.

This chain uses TRBV5-1 with TRBJ1-1; D possibly corresponds to TRBD1 (5 bases). V was shortened by 4 bases and J by 4 bases, with 14 bases between the two germline ends. The CDR3 runs 14 residues. From germline, CDR1 is SGHRS and CDR2 YFSETQ. The CDR3 DNA reads TGCGCCAGCAGCCTCCTCGCAAGGGGCACTGAAGCTTTCTTT. As protein: CASSLLARGTEAFF.

The V gene is TRBV11-2, the J gene TRBJ2-3, with D possibly being TRBD2 (6 bases). Germline V gene data show CDR1 as SGHAT and CDR2 as FQNNGV. Trimming took 1 base from V and 2 from J, leaving 13 bases between them. There are 16 residues in the CDR3. The CDR3 region has the DNA TGTGCCAGCAGCTTAGCCCCCGGGGGACTCACAGATACGCAGTATTTT. Residues: CASSLAPGGLTDTQYF.

For the CDR3, the DNA is TGTGCCAGCAGACTACAGGGAACTAACACTGAAGCTTTCTTT. Translating gives CASRLQGTNTEAFF. The V call is TRBV27, the J call TRBJ1-1; tentatively, D is TRBD1 (6 bases). This CDR3 is built from 14 residues. V was trimmed by 6 bases and J by 2 bases, leaving 13 bases between them. CDR1 is MNHEY and CDR2 is SMNVEV in the germline V gene (reference sequence).

This clone showed up just once. J is TRBJ2-5 and V is TRBV30; D possibly corresponds to TRBD2 (7 bases). V lost 5 bases and J 0 bases, leaving 10 bases between the germline ends. The CDR3 has 13 residues. Per the germline V gene, CDR1 is GTSNPN and CDR2 is SVGIG (reference sequence). Here the CDR3 reads CAWGRGNQETQYF. In DNA form, the CDR3 reads TGTGCCTGGGGGAGGGGGAACCAAGAGACCCAGTACTTC.

This sequence joins TRBV9 and TRBJ2-1, with 8 bases fitting TRBD2. Losses at the gene ends were 0 bases for V and 9 bases for J; bases not matched to a gene: 8. Germline V gene sequence: CDR1 SGDLS, CDR2 YYNGEE. CDR3 length equals 15 residues. CDR3 DNA: TGTGCCAGCAGCGTAGGAGGGACTAGGGGGAGTGAGCAGTTCTTC. This encodes CASSVGGTRGSEQFF.

This rearrangement joins TRBV4-1 to TRBJ2-7, with TRBD2 identical over 8 bases. Germline V lookup: CDR1 MGHRA, CDR2 YSYEKL. The CDR3 totals 16 residues. Trimming removed 0 bases from V and 4 bases from J; junction bases left unmatched: 8. CDR3 nucleotide sequence: TGCGCCAGCAGCCAAGATCGAACCGGGGGGGCTTACGAGCAGTACTTC. Translating it yields CASSQDRTGGAYEQYF.

This clone was observed a handful of times. The chain is built from TRBV27 and TRBJ1-6; 7 bases are shared with TRBD1. The trim removed 6 bases at V and 13 bases at J, leaving 12 bases unmatched. The CDR3 sequence is 14 residues long. CDR1 and CDR2 from the germline V gene are MNHEY and SMNVEV (reference sequence). In DNA form, the CDR3 reads TGTGCCAGCAGACCGGGACAGCGGTCCGAGCCCCTCCACTTT. Protein sequence: CASRPGQRSEPLHF.